These 10 T cell receptor beta chains originate from one sample sequenced in a study of T cells in Graves' hyperthyroidism and ophthalmopathy. The investigators amplified TCR beta CDR3 regions from RNA transcripts. Initially, a first-round RT-PCR of the TCR CDR3 employed the HTBI primer set. TCRdb reanalysed the multiplex PCR reads using MiXCR and keeps one entry per CDR3 protein. The sample consists of fewer than 300,000 distinct CDR3 sequences, less than 30% of them appearing once. Material for sequencing was blood. The receptors come from a man in his forties or fifties with Graves' hyperthyroidism that later progressed to Graves' ophthalmopathy.

There are many counts of this clonotype. J is TRBJ1-2 and V is TRBV20-1; D is undetermined. The CDR3 has 13 residues. Trimming shortened V by 1 base and J by 4 bases, and 10 bases separated the two germline ends. The germline CDR1 and CDR2 sequences are DFQATT and SNEGSKA (reference sequence). The CDR3 loop reads CSARGGSGYGYTF. The CDR3 DNA follows: TGCAGTGCTAGAGGGGGATCGGGCTATGGCTACACCTTC.

Many counts were recorded for this clonotype. The V call is TRBV20-1, the J call TRBJ2-7, with 7 bases matching TRBD2. CDR3 length equals 15 residues. V was pared by 3 bases and J by 3 bases, with 11 bases of the junction left unmatched. Germline loops: CDR1 DFQATT, CDR2 SNEGSKA (reference sequence). The chain's CDR3 is CSARTTGTKFYEQYF. In DNA, the CDR3 is TGCAGTGCTAGGACGACCGGGACTAAATTCTACGAGCAGTACTTC.

This clonotype was seen repeatedly, ten times or more. The rearrangement uses TRBV6-2 or TRBV6-3 and TRBJ2-7; possibly TRBD1 for D (6 bases). The CDR3 has 12 amino acids. The ends were cut back, 6 bases at V and 2 bases at J, with 8 bases in the middle. Germline CDR1 MNHEY, CDR2 SVGEGT. The CDR3 here is CASSRQAYEQYF. DNA of the CDR3: TGTGCCAGCAGCAGACAGGCCTACGAGCAGTACTTC.

This clonotype was seen ten or more times. The genes are TRBV5-1 and TRBJ1-1; no firm D call. Trimming pared 5 bases from V and 6 bases from J, leaving 8 bases between. The CDR3 is 11 residues long. CDR1 is SGHRS, CDR2 YFSETQ, per germline. The CDR3 DNA reads as TGCGCCAGCAGTGCCGGGGCTGAAGCTTTCTTT. Its translation is CASSAGAEAFF.

The J gene is TRBJ2-5, the V gene TRBV19, with 8 bases that match TRBD2. This CDR3 region has 14 residues. Unmatched junction bases numbered 3, after V lost 1 base and J lost 5 bases. Germline V gene lookup returns CDR1 LNHDA and CDR2 SQIVND (reference sequence). The CDR3 loop is CASSIVAGLETQYF. The DNA for the CDR3 is TGTGCCAGTAGTATAGTAGCGGGATTGGAGACCCAGTACTTC.

Many counts were recorded for this clonotype. The chain has TRBV6-1 and TRBJ2-5, with D maybe TRBD1 (5 bases). Germline lookup yields CDR1 MNHNS and CDR2 SASEGT. The CDR3 totals 12 residues. With 3 bases removed from V and 4 bases from J, the gap between germline ends came to 6 bases. As DNA, the CDR3 is TGTGCCAGCAGTGAGCAGGGAGAGACCCAGTACTTC. Translated: CASSEQGETQYF.

CDR3 DNA: TGTGCCACCAGCAGGATAGGAGCGGGAGAGGCAGAAGAGACCCAGTACTTC. This sequence encodes CATSRIGAGEAEETQYF. This chain joins TRBV15 and TRBJ2-5, with TRBD2 matching 8 bases. This CDR3 is 17 amino acids long. In germline, CDR1 is LNHNV, CDR2 YYDKDF (reference sequence). With V trimmed by 3 bases and J by 3 bases, 12 bases remained unmatched.

This clonotype was detected many times. This chain joins TRBV2 and TRBJ2-7, with a possible D match to TRBD2 (6 bases). Germline loops: CDR1 SNHLY, CDR2 FYNNEI. Between the trimmed V and J ends, which lost 8 bases and 1 base, there was a span of 21 bases. The CDR3 covers 16 residues. This CDR3 is CASAVPRDWGSYEQYF. As DNA, the CDR3 is TGTGCCAGCGCCGTACCCCGGGACTGGGGGTCCTACGAGCAGTACTTC.

This clonotype has at least ten counts. V usage is TRBV6-5 and J usage is TRBJ2-7; TRBD1 agrees at 8 bases. Germline loops: CDR1 MNHEY, CDR2 SVGAGI. There are 17 residues in the CDR3. The V and J ends lost 0 bases and 1 base, in that order; junction bases with no gene match: 8. The CDR3 is CASSYSKSGGLSYEQYF. CDR3 DNA: TGTGCCAGCAGTTACTCGAAGTCAGGGGGCCTGTCCTACGAGCAGTACTTC.

This clonotype was observed many times. CDR3 DNA: TGTGCCATCAGTGACCAACAAGCGAACACTGAAGCTTTCTTT. This encodes CAISDQQANTEAFF. The chain employs TRBV10-3 and TRBJ1-1; D is undetermined. The V end lost 3 bases, the J end lost 1 base, and 9 bases lay between the germline ends. The CDR3 length is 14 residues. Germline lookup yields CDR1 ENHRY and CDR2 SYGVKD.